Below are 20 T cell receptor beta chains sequenced from a single sample in a study of OX40 agonist ivuxolimab in advanced cancers. Produced via immunoSEQ multiplex PCR; TCRdb's table is partial and in-frame only. The sample lists tens of thousands of clones, roughly 92% seen once, with 20% to 25% in the top ten. Here the sequenced sample was CD4+ or CD8+ T cells sorted from blood, taken in a trial of the OX40 agonist ivuxolimab. Receptor source: an adult with an advanced solid tumor such as melanoma, head and neck, liver or kidney cancer.

This rearrangement joins TRBV9 to TRBJ2-7; D is undetermined. Germline V gene data show CDR1 as SGDLS and CDR2 as YYNGEE. Trimming pared 0 bases from V and 4 bases from J, leaving 17 bases between. This CDR3 has 16 residues. DNA of the CDR3: TGTGCCAGCAGCGTAGTTTGGACCACTGGGTATTACGAGCAGTACTTC. It encodes CASSVVWTTGYYEQYF.

The V call is TRBV5-1, the J call TRBJ2-3; D is uncertain. Trimming took off 2 bases at V and 4 bases at J, with 8 bases between the two ends. This CDR3 comprises 13 residues. Germline CDR1 reads SGHRS; CDR2 reads YFSETQ. Here the CDR3 DNA reads TGCGCCAGCAGCTTCTACCTTTCAGATACGCAGTATTTT. It translates to CASSFYLSDTQYF.

The chain uses TRBV21-1 and TRBJ1-5. TRBV21-1 is deemed a pseudogene. This CDR3 has 18 amino acids. As DNA, the CDR3 is TGTGCCAGCAGCAAAGAACCCTGGACGGTTTCGTGGAATCAGCCCCAGCATTTT. Translating gives CASSKEPWTVSWNQPQHF.

The CDR3 loop reads CASRRALYGYTF. DNA of the CDR3: TGTGCCAGCAGGCGGGCCCTCTATGGCTACACCTTC. The J gene is TRBJ1-2, the V gene TRBV6-5; no clear D gene. The CDR3 spans 12 residues. The germline V and J ends were trimmed by 6 bases and 4 bases, with 9 bases remaining between them. CDR1 and CDR2 from the germline V gene are MNHEY and SVGAGI.

The chain carries TRBV9 and TRBJ2-5; 14 bases are a match to TRBD2. CDR1 SGDLS and CDR2 YYNGEE come from the germline V gene. There are 16 residues in the CDR3. Trimming at V came to 4 bases and at J to 4 bases, leaving 6 bases not matched to a gene. The CDR3 sequence is CASSRGLAGVTETQYF. CDR3 in DNA: TGTGCCAGCAGCCGGGGACTAGCGGGAGTAACAGAGACCCAGTACTTC.

The chain is built from TRBV28 and TRBJ2-7; 9 bases map to TRBD1. CDR1 is MDHEN and CDR2 is SYDVKM in the germline V gene. The V gene end was trimmed by 5 bases and the J gene end by 7 bases; junction bases not matched to a gene: 12. The CDR3 contains 15 residues. The CDR3 here is CASSLLTGGAGEQYF. The CDR3 nucleotides read TGTGCCAGCAGTCTTCTTACAGGGGGCGCGGGGGAGCAGTACTTC.

The J gene is TRBJ2-7, the V gene TRBV5-4; perhaps TRBD1 as D (5 bases). Germline assignment: CDR1 SGHNT and CDR2 YYREEE (reference sequence). Trimming removed 4 bases at V and 3 bases at J, with 14 bases between. The CDR3 is made up of 14 amino acids. CDR3 in DNA: TGTGCCAGCAGCCCAGACAGTCTTGGCTACGAGCAGTACTTC. Protein product: CASSPDSLGYEQYF.

The chain joins TRBV19 to TRBJ2-7, with D perhaps TRBD1 or TRBD2 (5 bases each). The V gene lost 5 bases and the J gene lost 0 bases, with 17 bases spanning the gap. Germline assignment: CDR1 LNHDA and CDR2 SQIVND (reference sequence). This CDR3 is built from 16 residues. The CDR3 DNA is TGTGCCAGTAGTCCAAGGGCCGGGGCTCTCTCCTACGAGCAGTACTTC. Encoded protein: CASSPRAGALSYEQYF.

The chain recombines TRBV28 with TRBJ1-2; D is undetermined. CDR1 is MDHEN, CDR2 SYDVKM, per germline. The CDR3 is made up of 13 amino acids. Deletions cut 2 bases from V and 5 bases from J, with 9 bases between. As DNA, the CDR3 is TGTGCCAGCAGTTTAAGTCTGGGTTATGGCTACACCTTC. Translating gives CASSLSLGYGYTF.

This clone was seen only once. The genes are TRBV7-6 and TRBJ1-1; D is unresolved. CDR1 and CDR2 (germline): SGHVS, FNYEAQ. Trimming stripped 5 bases from V and 6 bases from J, with 19 bases between. The CDR3 extends over 15 amino acids. CDR3 in amino acids: CASSPGIGRSPEAFF. The DNA of the CDR3 is TGTGCCAGCAGCCCCGGGATTGGGCGGAGTCCTGAAGCTTTCTTT.

The rearrangement uses TRBV6-1 and TRBJ1-5; 10 nucleotides line up with TRBD1. The CDR3 is made up of 14 amino acids. The germline CDR1 and CDR2 sequences are MNHNS and SASEGT. V gave up 5 bases and J gave up 7 bases; unmatched junction bases: 5. The chain's CDR3 is CASSPTGGWQPQHF. DNA of the CDR3: TGTGCCAGCAGTCCGACAGGGGGCTGGCAGCCCCAGCATTTT.

The chain recombines TRBV7-9 with TRBJ2-7; 10 positions agree with TRBD1. J gave up 3 bases and V 5 bases, and 10 bases lay outside the gene matches. Germline values: CDR1 SEHNR, CDR2 FQNEAQ (reference sequence). There are 16 residues in the CDR3. The CDR3 coding sequence is TGTGCCAGCAGCCACCAAGTATGGGACAGGGGCTACGAGCAGTACTTC. Amino acid sequence: CASSHQVWDRGYEQYF.

The chain uses TRBV6-6 and TRBJ2-7; no definite D call. This CDR3 comprises 15 residues. Germline-derived CDR1 and CDR2 are MNHNY and SVGAGI (reference sequence). V lost 8 bases and J lost 0, with 17 bases in between. The CDR3 is CASGAEEWGSYEQYF. In DNA, the CDR3 is TGTGCCAGCGGAGCTGAGGAGTGGGGCTCCTACGAGCAGTACTTC.

The CDR3: CATRSEREWQETQYF. DNA of the CDR3: TGTGCCACCAGGTCCGAGCGGGAGTGGCAAGAGACCCAGTACTTC. The chain carries TRBV15 and TRBJ2-5, with TRBD2 identical over 8 bases. CDR3 length: 15 residues. In germline, CDR1 is LNHNV, CDR2 YYDKDF (reference sequence). J gave up 2 bases and V 6 bases, and 8 bases lay outside the gene matches.

The V and J genes are TRBV7-9 and TRBJ1-2; D remains ambiguous. Germline assignment: CDR1 SEHNR and CDR2 FQNEAQ (reference sequence). V lost 1 base to trimming and J lost 7 bases, with 10 bases between them. The CDR3 runs 13 residues. CDR3: CASSLERESGYTF. The CDR3 bases are TGTGCCAGCAGCTTAGAAAGGGAAAGTGGCTACACCTTC.

The V call is TRBV5-4, the J call TRBJ2-7; maybe TRBD1 (5 bases). With 2 bases removed from V and 5 bases from J, the gap between germline ends came to 14 bases. The CDR3 is 14 amino acids. Per germline, CDR1 SGHNT and CDR2 YYREEE (reference sequence). CDR3: CASSLMGREDEQYF. CDR3 DNA sequence: TGTGCCAGCAGCTTAATGGGCAGGGAAGACGAGCAGTACTTC.

The chain combines TRBV7-9 with TRBJ1-1, with D hard to call. Germline V gene data show CDR1 as SEHNR and CDR2 as FQNEAQ (reference sequence). Trimming removed 2 bases at V and 0 bases at J, with 13 bases between. The CDR3 has 16 residues. CDR3 loop: CASSLTEQSMNTEAFF. The CDR3 DNA reads as TGTGCCAGCAGCTTAACGGAACAGAGTATGAACACTGAAGCTTTCTTT.

The rearrangement joins TRBV19 to TRBJ1-4, with unresolved D. The CDR3 spans 13 residues. The V end was cut by 6 bases, the J end by 3 bases, with 8 bases between. The germline V gene encodes CDR1 LNHDA and CDR2 SQIVND (reference sequence). CDR3 sequence (DNA): TGTGCCAGTAGGGTCAGGCCTAATGAAAAACTGTTTTTT. The encoded protein is CASRVRPNEKLFF.

The J gene is TRBJ2-2, the V gene TRBV30; no clear D gene. This CDR3 region has 11 residues. Germline V gene data show CDR1 as GTSNPN and CDR2 as SVGIG (reference sequence). Between the trimmed V and J ends, which lost 1 base and 5 bases, there was a span of 2 bases. The CDR3 bases are TGTGCCTGGAGTGCAACCGGGGAGCTGTTTTTT. Residues: CAWSATGELFF.

This chain uses TRBV20-1 with TRBJ2-4; TRBD1 agrees at 8 bases. J lost 7 bases, V lost 6 bases, and 2 bases had no gene match. In germline, CDR1 is DFQATT, CDR2 SNEGSKA (reference sequence). The CDR3 has 11 residues. The CDR3 sequence: CSAWTGNIQYF. In DNA, the CDR3 is TGCAGTGCCTGGACAGGGAACATTCAGTACTTC.